One sample yielded the 10 T cell receptor beta chains listed below, sequenced in a study of shared clonotypes between healthy human individuals. Some clones are missing from TCRdb's copy, which holds only in-frame ones; the method was immunoSEQ multiplex PCR. The sample gives about 610,000 clones, more than 95% of which show up once; about 0.06% is in the top ten. Sequencing input: naive CD4+ T cells sorted from blood. Subset in this sample: CD45RA+ positively selected. Source of these receptors: a woman in her twenties or thirties in good health.

V and J are TRBV6-6 and TRBJ1-1; D is uncertain. This CDR3 region has 14 residues. Germline V gives CDR1 MNHNY, CDR2 SVGAGI (reference sequence). Trimming cost V 2 bases and J 4 bases, with 11 bases left between them. CDR3 DNA: TGTGCCAGCAGTTACGCCACACTGAGCACTGAAGCTTTCTTT. This gives the protein CASSYATLSTEAFF.

The chain has TRBV28 and TRBJ2-1; 11 bases are shared with TRBD2. Germline-derived CDR1 and CDR2 are MDHEN and SYDVKM. The CDR3 is 17 amino acids. V was pared by 7 bases and J by 7 bases, with 15 bases of the junction left unmatched. CDR3 protein: CASTDGGLAGGMNEQFF. In DNA, the CDR3 is TGTGCCAGCACCGACGGAGGGCTAGCGGGAGGTATGAATGAGCAGTTCTTC.

This chain joins TRBV4-1 and TRBJ1-1; no definite D call. Germline-derived CDR1 and CDR2 are MGHRA and YSYEKL. This CDR3 contains 19 residues. Trimming took 0 bases from V and 0 from J, leaving 20 bases between them. The CDR3 sequence is CASSQDEIFREDLNTEAFF. The CDR3 DNA follows: TGCGCCAGCAGCCAAGATGAGATTTTTCGCGAGGATTTGAACACTGAAGCTTTCTTT.

J is TRBJ2-3 and V is TRBV7-9, with a tentative D call TRBD2 (5 bases). The germline V gene has CDR1 SEHNR and CDR2 FQNEAQ (reference sequence). V was clipped by 1 base and J by 1 base, with 21 bases between them. This CDR3 region has 19 residues. CDR3 bases: TGTGCCAGCAGCTTAGACGGTTTCGGTTATTATAGCGGCACAGATACGCAGTATTTT. This codes for CASSLDGFGYYSGTDTQYF.

The V and J genes are TRBV9 and TRBJ2-3, with D uncertain. Trimming left V 3 bases short and J 4 bases short, with 6 bases between. Germline CDR1 and CDR2: SGDLS and YYNGEE. The CDR3 spans 12 residues. CDR3 bases: TGTGCCAGCAGCGCCGCGGCAGATACGCAGTATTTT. Amino acids: CASSAAADTQYF. Variable domain in full (rest from reference TRBV9 and TRBJ2-3): DSGVTQTPKHLITATGQRVTLRCSPRSGDLSVYWYQQSLDQGLQFLIQYYNGEERAKGNILERFSAQQFPDLHSELNLSSLELGDSALYFCASSAAADTQYFGPGTRLTVL.

The J gene is TRBJ2-7, the V gene TRBV6-1; TRBD1 aligns across 8 bases. There are 15 residues in the CDR3. CDR1 and CDR2 (germline): MNHNS, SASEGT. After removal of 1 base from V and 2 bases from J, the junction contained 4 bases not matched to a gene. This CDR3 is CASSEGQGRTYEQYF. In DNA form, the CDR3 reads TGTGCCAGCAGTGAAGGACAGGGGAGGACCTACGAGCAGTACTTC.

Regarding this clone: At one boundary the junction diverges from the germline segment, which might be a read error. V is TRBV7-2 and J is TRBJ2-5; D unclear. The CDR3 has 12 residues. The germline CDR1 and CDR2 sequences are SGHTA and FQGNSA. The CDR3 protein is CASSFMVESQYF. The CDR3 DNA is TGTGCCAGCAGCTTTATGGTCGAGAGCCAGTACTTC.

Here the CDR3 reads CASKQGETQYF. In nucleotides, the CDR3 is TGTGCCAGCAAACAGGGGGAGACCCAGTACTTC. This chain uses TRBV6-6 with TRBJ2-5; 7 bases line up with TRBD1. The germline V gene has CDR1 MNHNY and CDR2 SVGAGI (reference sequence). This CDR3 is built from 11 residues. Unmatched junction bases numbered 1, after V lost 7 bases and J lost 5 bases.

The chain joins TRBV11-2 to TRBJ2-4, with D unresolved. The germline V and J ends were trimmed by 4 bases and 1 base, with 8 bases remaining between them. Germline CDR1 SGHAT, CDR2 FQNNGV. This CDR3 is 14 amino acids long. This CDR3 reads CASSSPRAKNIQYF. CDR3 nucleotide sequence: TGTGCCAGCAGCTCGCCCCGGGCCAAAAACATTCAGTACTTC.

The gene calls are TRBV20-1 and TRBJ2-1, with 7 bases identical to TRBD1. V gave up 6 bases and J gave up 11 bases; unmatched junction bases: 7. The CDR3 is made up of 11 amino acids. Germline V lookup: CDR1 DFQATT, CDR2 SNEGSKA (reference sequence). CDR3 coding DNA: TGCAGTGCCTACCGACAGGGTAAGCAGTTCTTC. Amino acids: CSAYRQGKQFF.